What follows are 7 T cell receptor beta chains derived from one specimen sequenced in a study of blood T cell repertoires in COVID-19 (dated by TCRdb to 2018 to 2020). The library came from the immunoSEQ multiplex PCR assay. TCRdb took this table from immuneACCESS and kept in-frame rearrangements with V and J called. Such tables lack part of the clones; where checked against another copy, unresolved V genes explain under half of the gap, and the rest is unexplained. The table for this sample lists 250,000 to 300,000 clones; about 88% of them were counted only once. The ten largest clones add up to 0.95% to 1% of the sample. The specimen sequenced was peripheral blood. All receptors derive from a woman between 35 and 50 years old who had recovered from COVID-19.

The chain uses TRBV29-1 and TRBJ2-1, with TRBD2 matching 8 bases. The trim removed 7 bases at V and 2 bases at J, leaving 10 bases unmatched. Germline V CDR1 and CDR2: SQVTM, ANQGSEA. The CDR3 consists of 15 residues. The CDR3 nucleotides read TGCAGCGCCGGACTAGCCGGAGGGACCTACAATGAGCAGTTCTTC. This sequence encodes CSAGLAGGTYNEQFF.

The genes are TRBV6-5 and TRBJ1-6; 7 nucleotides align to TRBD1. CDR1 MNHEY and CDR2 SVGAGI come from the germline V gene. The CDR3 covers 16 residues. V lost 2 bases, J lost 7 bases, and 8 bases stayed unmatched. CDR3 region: CASSYPPGQSNSPLHF. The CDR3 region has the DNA TGTGCCAGCAGTTACCCTCCGGGACAGTCAAATTCACCCCTCCACTTT.

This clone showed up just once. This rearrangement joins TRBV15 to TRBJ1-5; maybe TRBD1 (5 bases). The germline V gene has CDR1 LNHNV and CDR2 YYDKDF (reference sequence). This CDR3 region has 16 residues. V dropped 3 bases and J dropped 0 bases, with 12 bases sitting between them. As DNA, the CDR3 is TGTGCCACCAGCAGGGGGGGGGTCTATAGCAATCAGCCCCAGCATTTT. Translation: CATSRGGVYSNQPQHF.

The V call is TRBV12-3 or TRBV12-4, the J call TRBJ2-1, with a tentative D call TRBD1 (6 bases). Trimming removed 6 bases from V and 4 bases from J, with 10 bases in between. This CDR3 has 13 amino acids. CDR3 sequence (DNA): TGTGCCAGCAGATACGACAGGTACAATGAGCAGTTCTTC. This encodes CASRYDRYNEQFF.

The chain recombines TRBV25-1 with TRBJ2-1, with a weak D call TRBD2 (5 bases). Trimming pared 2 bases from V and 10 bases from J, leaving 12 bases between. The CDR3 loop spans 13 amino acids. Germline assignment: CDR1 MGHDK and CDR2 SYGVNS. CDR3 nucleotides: TGTGCCAGCAGTGAAGTCGGGGAGAACGAGCAGTTCTTC. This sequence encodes CASSEVGENEQFF.

CDR3 residues: CASSAGGVRFF. The CDR3 DNA sequence: TGTGCCAGCAGTGCGGGGGGGGTACGGTTCTTC. The rearrangement links TRBV2 to TRBJ2-1, with 8 bases that match TRBD2. Germline-derived CDR1 and CDR2 are SNHLY and FYNNEI. With V trimmed by 4 bases and J by 15 bases, 5 bases remained unmatched. The CDR3 consists of 11 residues.

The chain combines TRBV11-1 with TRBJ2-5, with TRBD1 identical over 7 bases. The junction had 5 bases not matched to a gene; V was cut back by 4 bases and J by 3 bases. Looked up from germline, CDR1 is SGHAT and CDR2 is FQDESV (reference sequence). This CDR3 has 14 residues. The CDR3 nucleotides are TGTGCCAGCAGCTCCGACAGGGATAAAGAGACCCAGTACTTC. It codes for CASSSDRDKETQYF.